Within the sample, the clone carrying this TCR beta chain is large (0.1 to 1%). The germline gene is not matched at one end of the junction; a read error may be the cause. In TCRdb, the PCR reads were re-called with MiXCR into one record per CDR3 protein. The data contain some 18,000 distinct CDR3 sequences, about 39% of them singletons. Germline loops: CDR1 SSHAT, CDR2 FNYEAQ (reference sequence). The CDR3 contains 13 residues. This sample was taken from a study of tumor-infiltrating lymphocytes in oesophageal squamous cell carcinoma. This chain connects TRBV7-7 to TRBJ2-5; no reliable D call. This sequence originates from a female donor with esophageal squamous cell carcinoma. Material for sequencing was normal esophageal tissue next to the tumor. CDR3 coding DNA: TGTGCTAGCAGCCAAACCCCGAGAGAGACCCAGTACTTC. Residues: CASSQTPRETQYF.